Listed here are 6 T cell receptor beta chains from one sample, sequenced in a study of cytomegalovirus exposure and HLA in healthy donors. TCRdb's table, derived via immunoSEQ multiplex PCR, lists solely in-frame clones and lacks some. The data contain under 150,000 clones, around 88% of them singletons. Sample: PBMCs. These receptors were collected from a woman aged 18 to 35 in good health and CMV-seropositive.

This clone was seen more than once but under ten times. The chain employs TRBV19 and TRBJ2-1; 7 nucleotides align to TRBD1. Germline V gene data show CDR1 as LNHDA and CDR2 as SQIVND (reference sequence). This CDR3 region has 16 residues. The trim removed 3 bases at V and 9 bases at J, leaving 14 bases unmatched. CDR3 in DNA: TGTGCCAGTAGTATGCGGGCGACAGGGAGTGAAACTGAGCAGTTCTTC. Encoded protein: CASSMRATGSETEQFF.

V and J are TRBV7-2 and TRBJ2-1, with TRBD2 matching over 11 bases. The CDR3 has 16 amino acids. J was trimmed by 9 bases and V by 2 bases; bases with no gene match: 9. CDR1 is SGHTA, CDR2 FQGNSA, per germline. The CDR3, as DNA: TGTGCCAGCAGCTTAAGCCCGCCTCTAGCGGGAGGTGAGCAGTTCTTC. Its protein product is CASSLSPPLAGGEQFF.

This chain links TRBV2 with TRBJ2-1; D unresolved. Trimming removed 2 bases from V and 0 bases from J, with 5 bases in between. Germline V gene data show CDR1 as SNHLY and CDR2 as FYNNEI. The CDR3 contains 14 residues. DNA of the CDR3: TGTGCCAGCAGTGAAATGAGCTCCTACAATGAGCAGTTCTTC. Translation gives CASSEMSSYNEQFF.

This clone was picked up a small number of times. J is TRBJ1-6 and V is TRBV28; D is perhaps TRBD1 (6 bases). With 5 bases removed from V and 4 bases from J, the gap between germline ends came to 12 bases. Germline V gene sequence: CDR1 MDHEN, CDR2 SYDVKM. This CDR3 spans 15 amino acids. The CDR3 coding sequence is TGTGCCAGCAGTACCACCAGGGGTTATAATTCACCCCTCCACTTT. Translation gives CASSTTRGYNSPLHF.

The CDR3 region is CATSNRDRGEQYF. DNA for the CDR3: TGTGCCACCAGCAACCGGGACAGGGGCGAGCAGTACTTC. This chain connects TRBV15 to TRBJ2-7; 10 bases are a match to TRBD1. Germline CDR1 reads LNHNV; CDR2 reads YYDKDF (reference sequence). This CDR3 has 13 residues. Trimming took 4 bases from V and 6 from J; bases not matched to a gene: 3.

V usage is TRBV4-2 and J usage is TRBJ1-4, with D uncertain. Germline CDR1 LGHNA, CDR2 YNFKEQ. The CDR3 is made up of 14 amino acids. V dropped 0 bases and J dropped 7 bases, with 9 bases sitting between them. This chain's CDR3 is CASSQEIFGEKLFF. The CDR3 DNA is TGTGCCAGCAGCCAAGAAATTTTCGGTGAAAAACTGTTTTTT.